Listed below are T cell receptor beta chains from one sample, sequenced in a study of control samples from healthy donors and cancer patients. Clones were read by immunoSEQ multiplex PCR, and TCRdb kept only the in-frame ones, dropping some. The sample includes about 44,000 clones, approximately 87% of them seen just once. Sequenced material: PBMCs. These receptor sequences come from an older woman with lung cancer. CDR3s include the opening cysteine and the closing phenylalanine or tryptophan. A row's size may be missing; if present it is once, few, many or a size class.

len: 13; v_gene: TRBV11-2; j_gene: TRBJ1-5; abundance: -; CDR3aa: CASSLDRYQPQHF
len: 16; v_gene: TRBV19; j_gene: TRBJ1-5; abundance: -; CDR3aa: CASTVGQGRSNQPQHF
len: 13; v_gene: TRBV11-3; j_gene: TRBJ2-1; abundance: -; CDR3aa: CASSLTSGNEQFF
len: 13; v_gene: TRBV7-6; j_gene: TRBJ2-5; abundance: -; CDR3aa: CASSLAVQETQYF
len: 13; v_gene: TRBV7-3; j_gene: TRBJ2-5; abundance: -; CDR3aa: CASSFGSGETQYF
len: 13; v_gene: TRBV30; j_gene: TRBJ2-3; abundance: -; CDR3aa: CAWTVAGVDTQYF
len: 15; v_gene: TRBV3-1/TRBV3-2; j_gene: TRBJ2-1; abundance: -; CDR3aa: CASSQGTRSSNEQFF
len: 13; v_gene: TRBV7-6; j_gene: TRBJ2-7; abundance: -; CDR3aa: CASSLSHGDEQYF
len: 16; v_gene: TRBV9; j_gene: TRBJ2-7; abundance: -; CDR3aa: CASSVATTSGTYEQYF
len: 13; v_gene: TRBV7-9; j_gene: TRBJ1-1; abundance: once; CDR3aa: CASSLGAGAGAFF
len: 16; v_gene: TRBV7-2; j_gene: TRBJ2-7; abundance: few; CDR3aa: CASSLDLRGSVYEQYF
len: 14; v_gene: TRBV19; j_gene: TRBJ1-1; abundance: -; CDR3aa: CASSTTGGGTEAFF
len: 13; v_gene: TRBV10-3; j_gene: TRBJ2-3; abundance: -; CDR3aa: CAISESGADTQYF
len: 15; v_gene: TRBV12-5; j_gene: TRBJ2-7; abundance: few; CDR3aa: CASGLVLGGEGEQYF
len: 14; v_gene: TRBV30; j_gene: TRBJ2-2; abundance: -; CDR3aa: CAGLALSNTGELFF
len: 12; v_gene: TRBV6-5; j_gene: TRBJ2-7; abundance: -; CDR3aa: CASADSLYEQYF
len: 22; v_gene: TRBV12-2; j_gene: TRBJ2-6; abundance: -; CDR3aa: CASRFWLGLRIKNSSGANVLTF
len: 16; v_gene: TRBV4-3; j_gene: TRBJ2-7; abundance: few; CDR3aa: CASSQDISMEAYEQYF